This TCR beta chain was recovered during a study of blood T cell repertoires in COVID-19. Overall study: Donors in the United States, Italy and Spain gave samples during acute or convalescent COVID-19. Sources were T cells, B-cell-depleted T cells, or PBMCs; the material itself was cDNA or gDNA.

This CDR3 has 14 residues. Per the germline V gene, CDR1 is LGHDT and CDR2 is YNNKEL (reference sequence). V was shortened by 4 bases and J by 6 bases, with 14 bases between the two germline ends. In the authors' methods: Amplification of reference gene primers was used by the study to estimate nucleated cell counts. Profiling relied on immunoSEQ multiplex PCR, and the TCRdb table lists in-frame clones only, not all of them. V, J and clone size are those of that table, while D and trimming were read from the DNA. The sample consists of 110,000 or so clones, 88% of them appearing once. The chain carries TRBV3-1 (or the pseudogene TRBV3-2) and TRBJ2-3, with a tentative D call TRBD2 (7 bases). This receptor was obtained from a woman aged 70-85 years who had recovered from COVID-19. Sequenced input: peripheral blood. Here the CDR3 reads CASSLRGAMDTQYF. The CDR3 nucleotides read TGTGCCAGCAGCCTCCGGGGGGCGATGGATACGCAGTATTTT.